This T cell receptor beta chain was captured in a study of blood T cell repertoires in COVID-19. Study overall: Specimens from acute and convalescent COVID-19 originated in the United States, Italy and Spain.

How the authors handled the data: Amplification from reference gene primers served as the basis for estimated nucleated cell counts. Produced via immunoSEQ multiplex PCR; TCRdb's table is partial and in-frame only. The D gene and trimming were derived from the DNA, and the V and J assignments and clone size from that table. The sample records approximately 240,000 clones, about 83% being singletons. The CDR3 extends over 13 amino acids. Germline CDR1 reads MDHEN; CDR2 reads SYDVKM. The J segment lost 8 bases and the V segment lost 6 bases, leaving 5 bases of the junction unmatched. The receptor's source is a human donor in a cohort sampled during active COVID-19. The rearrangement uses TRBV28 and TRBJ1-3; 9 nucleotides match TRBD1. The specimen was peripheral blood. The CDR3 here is CASSGTGWDTIYF. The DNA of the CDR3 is TGTGCCAGCAGCGGGACAGGGTGGGACACCATATATTTT.